This TCR beta chain came from a study of shared clonotypes between healthy human individuals. Findings and limits, study-wide: For sorted subsets, rarefaction showed incomplete sequencing despite large depth.

Germline V lookup: CDR1 MNHNS, CDR2 SASEGT. The CDR3 totals 15 residues. The trim removed 4 bases at V and 0 bases at J, leaving 3 bases unmatched. The table came from immunoSEQ multiplex PCR; TCRdb's copy has only in-frame clones and leaves some out. The data hold millions of clones, with roughly 91% observed a single time. For this clone: Its antigen is unidentified.

The naive CD8 subset, CD45RO-negative cells positively selected for CCR7, excluded terminally differentiated effector memory CD45RA+ cells. This TCR was sampled from a man between 18 and 35 years old in good health. Some clones in this sample may be carry-over from other donors' samples. V gene TRBV6-1 combines with J gene TRBJ2-7; 10 bases match TRBD2. Sequencing was carried out using naive CD8+ T cells from PBMCs. This CDR3 is CASSVPSGSSYEQYF. The CDR3 DNA follows: TGTGCCAGCAGTGTACCTAGCGGGAGCTCCTACGAGCAGTACTTC.